This T cell receptor (beta chain) was recorded in a study of T cell repertoires in cytomegalovirus infection. This clonotype has ten or more counts. The antigen remains undetermined. TCRdb passed the reads through MiXCR, listing each CDR3 protein once. The sample consists of almost 500,000 distinct CDR3 sequences, about 10% of them appearing once. In germline, CDR1 is SGHVS, CDR2 FQNEAQ. This CDR3 has 14 residues. The V gene lost 1 base and the J gene lost 1 base, with 8 bases spanning the gap. Findings of the study overall: The ex vivo response was dominated by HLA-C-restricted CMV-specific TCR beta clonotypes.

This chain connects TRBV7-8 to TRBJ2-7; D possibly corresponds to TRBD2 (6 bases). The sample comprised PBMCs. The receptor was derived from a human donor in good health (CMV status not recorded). Some clones in this sample may be carry-over from other donors' samples. CDR3 coding DNA: TGTGCCAGCAGCTTAGTTGGGGGGTCCTACGAGCAGTACTTC. This encodes CASSLVGGSYEQYF.